This passage covers 23 T cell receptor beta chains from one sample sequenced in a study of cytomegalovirus exposure and HLA in healthy donors. PCR amplification relied on 60 Vbeta primers (plus 13 Jbeta primers). Sequencing used immunoSEQ multiplex PCR; TCRdb keeps in-frame clones, though not all of them. This sample yields 100,000 to 150,000 clones, of which about 10% are seen a single time; under 6% belongs to the top ten. The sample was PBMCs. The receptor source for this set is a woman in her late teens or twenties in good health and CMV-seropositive.

This clone has more than one count but fewer than ten. The chain employs TRBV6-1 and TRBJ2-5; 12 bases match TRBD2. This CDR3 comprises 15 residues. Germline CDR1 is MNHNS and CDR2 is SASEGT. V gave up 3 bases and J gave up 4 bases; unmatched junction bases: 3. The CDR3: CASSDLGLAGETQYF. CDR3 bases: TGTGCCAGCAGTGACCTGGGACTAGCGGGAGAGACCCAGTACTTC.

The chain has TRBV30 and TRBJ2-1, with D uncertain. With 5 bases removed from V and 7 bases from J, the gap between germline ends came to 9 bases. The CDR3 loop spans 11 amino acids. Germline assignment: CDR1 GTSNPN and CDR2 SVGIG (reference sequence). The chain's CDR3 is CAWSRENEQFF. The CDR3 nucleotides read TGTGCCTGGTCCCGCGAGAATGAGCAGTTCTTC. Looking up the rest from reference TRBV30 and TRBJ2-1 gives the full variable domain: SQTIHQWPATLVQPVGSPLSLECTVEGTSNPNLYWYRQAAGRGLQLLFYSVGIGQISSEVPQNLSASRPQDRQFILSSKKLLLSDSGFYLCAWSRENEQFFGPGTRLTVL.

This clone was seen a few times. The chain employs TRBV20-1 and TRBJ1-1, with D possibly TRBD1 on 5 matching bases. The length of the CDR3 is 11 residues. V lost 7 bases and J lost 5, with 11 bases in between. Germline values: CDR1 DFQATT, CDR2 SNEGSKA (reference sequence). This CDR3 reads CSVLGGTEAFF. The DNA for the CDR3 is TGCAGTGTACTTGGGGGGACTGAAGCTTTCTTT.

Only a few counts were recorded for this clone. The chain couples TRBV10-3 to TRBJ2-5, with 7 bases aligning to TRBD1. Germline CDR1 reads ENHRY; CDR2 reads SYGVKD. Trimming at V came to 6 bases and at J to 2 bases, leaving 3 bases not matched to a gene. There are 13 residues in the CDR3. CDR3 coding DNA: TGTGCCATCAGGAGGGACAGACAAGAGACCCAGTACTTC. Amino acids: CAIRRDRQETQYF.

This clone was recorded a few times. The V call is TRBV21-1, the J call TRBJ1-1; TRBD1, the table's D call, was not compared with the DNA. TRBV21-1 is a pseudogene. The CDR3 is 15 amino acids. CDR3 nucleotides: TGTGCCAGCCGCGACCAGGGGGCCCTGGGCACTGAAGCTTTCTTT. Its protein product is CASRDQGALGTEAFF.

The J gene is TRBJ1-1, the V gene TRBV9; D is undetermined. This CDR3 has 14 amino acids. Germline V CDR1 and CDR2: SGDLS, YYNGEE. Between the trimmed V and J ends, which lost 0 bases and 3 bases, there was a span of 9 bases. The CDR3 sequence is CASSVALIDTEAFF. The CDR3 DNA sequence: TGTGCCAGCAGCGTAGCCCTAATAGACACTGAAGCTTTCTTT.

This clone appeared a few times. The genes are TRBV19 and TRBJ1-1; tentatively, D is TRBD1 (6 bases). Germline loops: CDR1 LNHDA, CDR2 SQIVND (reference sequence). This CDR3 region has 15 residues. V was shortened by 9 bases and J by 3 bases, with 20 bases between the two germline ends. CDR3 DNA: TGTGCCAGCCAGGGTTCACAGGACAGCTACACTGAAGCTTTCTTT. Its translation is CASQGSQDSYTEAFF.

This clone appeared a few times. V and J are TRBV30 and TRBJ1-1; D might be TRBD1 (6 bases). The CDR3 is 14 residues long. CDR1 and CDR2 (germline): GTSNPN, SVGIG (reference sequence). Trimming pared 1 base from V and 1 base from J, leaving 10 bases between. The CDR3 DNA is TGTGCCTGGAGTGCGGGACACCCGAACACTGAAGCTTTCTTT. It yields the protein CAWSAGHPNTEAFF. The full variable domain, with the rest looked up from reference TRBV30 and TRBJ1-1, is SQTIHQWPATLVQPVGSPLSLECTVEGTSNPNLYWYRQAAGRGLQLLFYSVGIGQISSEVPQNLSASRPQDRQFILSSKKLLLSDSGFYLCAWSAGHPNTEAFFGQGTRLTVV.

J is TRBJ2-1 and V is TRBV12-5, with D possibly being TRBD2 (6 bases). This CDR3 spans 14 amino acids. The V and J ends lost 7 bases and 6 bases respectively, with 16 bases between them. The germline CDR1 and CDR2 sequences are LGHNT and FRNRAP. The DNA for the CDR3 is TGTGCTAGTGCCCAAGCGGGTATTGTCAATGAGCAGTTCTTC. This sequence encodes CASAQAGIVNEQFF.

In its sample, this clone was seen a few times. The chain uses TRBV5-1 and TRBJ1-1, with 8 bases that match TRBD1. This CDR3 contains 16 residues. V lost 0 bases to trimming and J lost 1 base; unmatched junction nucleotides: 5. Germline values: CDR1 SGHRS, CDR2 YFSETQ. CDR3 coding DNA: TGCGCCAGCAGCTTGGAGGCAGGGGGCACGAACACTGAAGCTTTCTTT. It is translated as CASSLEAGGTNTEAFF.

This chain links TRBV2 with TRBJ1-4; no firm D call. V was shortened by 9 bases and J by 6 bases, with 5 bases between the two germline ends. The CDR3 loop spans 10 amino acids. Germline CDR1 is SNHLY and CDR2 is FYNNEI. CDR3 protein: CARSDEKLFF. DNA of the CDR3: TGTGCCAGAAGCGATGAAAAACTGTTTTTT.

The chain uses TRBV29-1 and TRBJ2-5; tentatively, D is TRBD2 (6 bases). CDR3 size: 14 residues. Germline CDR1 and CDR2: SQVTM and ANQGSEA. Trimming took 4 bases from V and 5 from J, leaving 17 bases between them. The CDR3 nucleotides read TGCAGCGTTGTTTGGGACTGGCAAAGGGAGACCCAGTACTTC. Amino acid sequence: CSVVWDWQRETQYF.

This chain links TRBV10-3 with TRBJ2-7, with 9 bases fitting TRBD1. The CDR3 runs to 13 residues. The V and J ends lost 8 bases and 7 bases, in that order; junction bases with no gene match: 9. Germline assignment: CDR1 ENHRY and CDR2 SYGVKD. CDR3 sequence: CAIGQGTTREQYF. CDR3 sequence (DNA): TGTGCCATCGGACAGGGGACGACTAGGGAGCAGTACTTC.

This clone was counted only a few times. The genes are TRBV4-2 and TRBJ1-2, with D perhaps matching TRBD1 (5 bases). In germline, CDR1 is LGHNA, CDR2 YNFKEQ. The germline V and J ends were trimmed by 8 bases and 5 bases, with 12 bases remaining between them. This CDR3 has 12 residues. CDR3 protein: CASRTGNYGYTF. The CDR3 DNA reads TGTGCCAGCCGAACAGGCAATTATGGCTACACCTTC.

There are a few counts of this clone. J is TRBJ2-3 and V is TRBV11-2; D not resolved. Between the trimmed V and J ends, which lost 0 bases and 6 bases, there was a span of 7 bases. Germline lookup yields CDR1 SGHAT and CDR2 FQNNGV. The CDR3 sequence is 13 residues long. This CDR3 is CASSLEVADTQYF. As DNA, the CDR3 is TGTGCCAGCAGCTTAGAAGTAGCTGATACGCAGTATTTT.

On this clone itself: Within the sample, other DNA sequences also encode this same CDR3. This chain joins TRBV15 and TRBJ1-4; TRBD1 agrees at 8 bases. Germline V gene lookup returns CDR1 LNHNV and CDR2 YYDKDF (reference sequence). V lost 8 bases and J lost 8; bases outside the gene matches: 19. This CDR3 spans 17 amino acids. In DNA form, the CDR3 reads TGTGCCACCGGACAGGGTTTCTCCTATTCTAATGGAGAAAAACTGTTTTTT. It specifies CATGQGFSYSNGEKLFF.

This clone was picked up a small number of times. The chain carries TRBV30 and TRBJ1-2; no definite D call. Germline CDR1 reads GTSNPN; CDR2 reads SVGIG (reference sequence). The ends were cut back, 6 bases at V and 4 bases at J, with 6 bases in the middle. This CDR3 comprises 10 residues. For the CDR3, the DNA is TGTGCCTGCGGGGTCTATGGCTACACCTTC. This codes for CACGVYGYTF.

The chain joins TRBV15 to TRBJ2-1; 11 positions match TRBD2. After removal of 0 bases from V and 5 bases from J, the junction contained 3 bases not matched to a gene. Looked up from germline, CDR1 is LNHNV and CDR2 is YYDKDF (reference sequence). This CDR3 has 16 amino acids. Here the CDR3 reads CATSREGTSGDNEQFF. CDR3 nucleotides: TGTGCCACCAGCAGAGAGGGGACTAGCGGCGACAATGAGCAGTTCTTC.

This clone was observed a handful of times. V and J are TRBV19 and TRBJ2-2; 11 nucleotides agree with TRBD2. Losses at the gene ends were 6 bases for V and 3 bases for J; bases not matched to a gene: 6. The CDR3 contains 16 residues. Germline V gene lookup returns CDR1 LNHDA and CDR2 SQIVND (reference sequence). The CDR3 reads CASRTLLAGDTGELFF. In DNA form, the CDR3 reads TGTGCCAGTAGGACTCTACTAGCGGGAGACACCGGGGAGCTGTTTTTT.

The rearrangement uses TRBV5-4 and TRBJ2-5; D unresolved. V lost 2 bases and J lost 0, with 5 bases in between. Germline V gene data show CDR1 as SGHNT and CDR2 as YYREEE (reference sequence). The CDR3 runs to 13 residues. This CDR3 is CASSLPDQETQYF. In nucleotides, the CDR3 is TGTGCCAGCAGCTTACCAGACCAAGAGACCCAGTACTTC.

This sequence joins TRBV28 and TRBJ1-5; 7 bases line up with TRBD1. The trim removed 4 bases at V and 5 bases at J, leaving 8 bases unmatched. Germline V gene sequence: CDR1 MDHEN, CDR2 SYDVKM. The CDR3 is made up of 15 amino acids. The CDR3 nucleotides are TGTGCCAGCAGTTCCCCAGGGGGTAAGGATCAGCCCCAGCATTTT. Protein: CASSSPGGKDQPQHF.

This clone has more than one count but fewer than ten. The chain employs TRBV6-1 and TRBJ1-1; D remains unclear. The CDR3 extends over 14 amino acids. Germline V gives CDR1 MNHNS, CDR2 SASEGT. V dropped 7 bases and J dropped 2 bases, with 14 bases sitting between them. As DNA, the CDR3 is TGTGCCAGCATCTGGGCAGACGATAACACTGAAGCTTTCTTT. Its translation: CASIWADDNTEAFF.

This chain uses TRBV6-5 with TRBJ1-1; D unresolved. Germline V gene data show CDR1 as MNHEY and CDR2 as SVGAGI. The CDR3 sequence is 15 residues long. Trimming left V 2 bases short and J 3 bases short, with 13 bases between. The CDR3 region is CASSYNRRGYTEAFF. The CDR3 DNA is TGTGCCAGCAGTTACAATCGCCGGGGATACACTGAAGCTTTCTTT.